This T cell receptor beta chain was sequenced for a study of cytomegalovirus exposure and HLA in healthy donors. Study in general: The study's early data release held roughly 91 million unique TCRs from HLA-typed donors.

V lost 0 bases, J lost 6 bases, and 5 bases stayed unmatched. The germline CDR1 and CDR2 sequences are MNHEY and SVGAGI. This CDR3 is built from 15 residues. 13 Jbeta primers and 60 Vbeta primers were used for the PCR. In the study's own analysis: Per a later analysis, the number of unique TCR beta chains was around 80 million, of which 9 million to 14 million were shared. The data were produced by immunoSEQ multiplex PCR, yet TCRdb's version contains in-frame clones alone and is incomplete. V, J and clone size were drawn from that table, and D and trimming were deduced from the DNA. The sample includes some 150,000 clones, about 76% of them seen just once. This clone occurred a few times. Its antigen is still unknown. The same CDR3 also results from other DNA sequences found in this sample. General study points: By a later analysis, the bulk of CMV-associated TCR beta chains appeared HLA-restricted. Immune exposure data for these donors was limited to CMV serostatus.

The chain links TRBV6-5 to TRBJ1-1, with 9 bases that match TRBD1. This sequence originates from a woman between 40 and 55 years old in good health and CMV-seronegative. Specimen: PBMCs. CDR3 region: CASSYSRTGEAEAFF. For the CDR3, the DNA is TGTGCCAGCAGTTACTCGAGGACAGGGGAAGCTGAAGCTTTCTTT.